One and the same sample provided the 24 T cell receptor beta chains below, sequenced in a study of neurological immune-mediated disorders. Each CDR3 protein gets one entry after TCRdb re-called the 5' RACE reads with MiXCR. Among approximately 26,000 distinct CDR3 sequences, 2% to 2.5% were seen once, and the ten largest hold 2% to 2.5%. Sequenced material: PBMCs. Receptors originate from a woman between 45 and 65 years old with multiple sclerosis.

This clonotype showed up many times. This chain uses TRBV7-9 with TRBJ2-3; 10 nucleotides line up with TRBD1. CDR1 and CDR2 from the germline V gene are SEHNR and FQNEAQ (reference sequence). This CDR3 spans 15 amino acids. Trimming removed 6 bases from V and 3 bases from J; junction bases left unmatched: 6. The CDR3 loop is CASSPGTGVTDTQYF. The CDR3 coding sequence is TGTGCCAGCAGTCCCGGGACAGGGGTAACAGATACGCAGTATTTT. The whole variable domain, remainder taken from reference TRBV7-9 and TRBJ2-3, is DTGVSQNPRHKITKRGQNVTFRCDPISEHNRLYWYRQTLGQGPEFLTYFQNEAQLEKSRLLSDRFSAERPKGSFSTLEIQRTEQGDSAMYLCASSPGTGVTDTQYFGPGTRLTVL.

Judged by abundance, this clonotype is medium-sized (0.01 to 0.1%). The V gene is TRBV10-3, the J gene TRBJ1-2; 10 bases align to TRBD1. J lost 6 bases, V lost 7 bases, and 5 bases had no gene match. The germline CDR1 and CDR2 sequences are ENHRY and SYGVKD. This CDR3 contains 13 residues. CDR3 loop: CAITDDRGHGYTF. The CDR3 DNA is TGTGCCATCACCGATGACAGGGGGCATGGCTACACCTTC.

This clonotype was found many times. V gene TRBV29-1 combines with J gene TRBJ2-7, with D perhaps TRBD1 (7 bases). Germline V gene data show CDR1 as SQVTM and CDR2 as ANQGSEA. The germline V and J ends were trimmed by 7 bases and 5 bases, with 12 bases remaining between them. The CDR3 consists of 11 residues. The CDR3 bases are TGCAGCGCAAGGAGGGGGCACGAGCAGTACTTC. It encodes CSARRGHEQYF.

This clonotype has at least ten counts. This CDR3 is CASKSGGQGYTGELFF. CDR3 DNA sequence: TGTGCCAGCAAGTCCGGGGGACAGGGGTACACCGGGGAGCTGTTTTTT. The genes are TRBV12-3 or TRBV12-4 and TRBJ2-2; 10 nucleotides agree with TRBD1. J lost 3 bases, V lost 7 bases, and 8 bases had no gene match. This CDR3 comprises 16 residues.

At least ten counts were recorded for this clonotype. V is TRBV4-1 and J is TRBJ2-7; no firm D call. The CDR3 loop spans 15 amino acids. Germline V gene lookup returns CDR1 MGHRA and CDR2 YSYEKL. V was clipped by 5 bases and J by 1 base, with 15 bases between them. CDR3 sequence (DNA): TGCGCCAGCAGCTACCGGGTGGACGCATCCTACGAGCAGTACTTC. Its translation is CASSYRVDASYEQYF.

This clonotype was seen repeatedly, ten times or more. J is TRBJ2-5 and V is TRBV11-2, with 12 bases lining up with TRBD2. V gave up 5 bases and J gave up 5 bases; unmatched junction bases: 9. This CDR3 is 16 amino acids long. Germline assignment: CDR1 SGHAT and CDR2 FQNNGV. The CDR3 nucleotides are TGTGCCAGCAGCCTTACACCTAGCGGGGGGGCTGAGACCCAGTACTTC. Amino acid sequence: CASSLTPSGGAETQYF.

The chain employs TRBV20-1 and TRBJ2-7; 10 nucleotides match TRBD2. Per the germline V gene, CDR1 is DFQATT and CDR2 is SNEGSKA (reference sequence). The CDR3 loop spans 12 amino acids. The J segment lost 6 bases and the V segment lost 6 bases, leaving 5 bases of the junction unmatched. The CDR3 sequence: CSAGLAVGEQYF. Here the CDR3 DNA reads TGCAGTGCCGGACTAGCGGTCGGCGAGCAGTACTTC.

This clonotype came up many times. The rearrangement joins TRBV10-3 to TRBJ2-6; unclear D gene. The CDR3 spans 16 residues. The V and J ends lost 1 base and 1 base respectively, with 8 bases between them. The V gene's germline CDR1 is ENHRY and CDR2 SYGVKD. CDR3 coding DNA: TGTGCCATCAGTGAGTTAGACGTATCTGGGGCCAACGTCCTGACTTTC. Translated: CAISELDVSGANVLTF.

By share, this clonotype ranks as medium-sized. The rearrangement joins TRBV5-1 to TRBJ1-1; 8 nucleotides match TRBD1. The J segment lost 1 base and the V segment lost 4 bases, leaving 6 bases of the junction unmatched. This CDR3 region has 15 residues. Germline CDR1 reads SGHRS; CDR2 reads YFSETQ. CDR3 DNA sequence: TGCGCCAGCAGCACCGACAGGGGCACGAACACTGAAGCTTTCTTT. Encoded protein: CASSTDRGTNTEAFF. Looking up the rest from reference TRBV5-1 and TRBJ1-1 gives the full variable domain: KAGVTQTPRYLIKTRGQQVTLSCSPISGHRSVSWYQQTPGQGLQFLFEYFSETQRNKGNFPGRFSGRQFSNSRSEMNVSTLELGDSALYLCASSTDRGTNTEAFFGQGTRLTVV.

This clonotype occurred many times. The rearrangement links TRBV7-9 to TRBJ2-7; D not certain. The CDR3 extends over 15 amino acids. The V and J ends lost 5 bases and 2 bases respectively, with 16 bases between them. The germline V gene encodes CDR1 SEHNR and CDR2 FQNEAQ (reference sequence). The CDR3: CASSTEDPTPYEQYF. The CDR3 DNA sequence: TGTGCCAGCAGCACAGAGGACCCGACACCCTACGAGCAGTACTTC.

This clonotype was seen ten or more times. The J gene is TRBJ2-5, the V gene TRBV20-1; tentative D call: TRBD1 (5 bases). Per germline, CDR1 DFQATT and CDR2 SNEGSKA (reference sequence). This CDR3 comprises 12 residues. The germline V and J ends were trimmed by 6 bases and 2 bases, with 10 bases remaining between them. This CDR3 reads CSALDSQETQYF. In nucleotides, the CDR3 is TGCAGTGCGCTTGACAGTCAAGAGACCCAGTACTTC.

In this sample, this clonotype turned up many times. The chain has TRBV20-1 and TRBJ2-7; TRBD2 matches at 14 bases. The CDR3 loop spans 17 amino acids. Germline V gives CDR1 DFQATT, CDR2 SNEGSKA (reference sequence). With 4 bases clipped from V and 0 bases from J, the junction kept 8 bases outside the gene matches. CDR3 amino acids: CSATGTSGSGLSYEQYF. The CDR3 region has the DNA TGCAGTGCTACCGGGACTAGCGGGAGCGGGCTCTCCTACGAGCAGTACTTC.

The table lists this clonotype with many counts. The rearrangement links TRBV14 to TRBJ2-7; TRBD1 might be the D (6 bases). Germline V gene data show CDR1 as SGHDN and CDR2 as FVKESK. V shed 0 bases and J shed 2 bases, with 11 bases lying between them. This CDR3 is 15 amino acids long. CDR3 sequence reads: CASSQEMGAPYEQYF. DNA of the CDR3: TGTGCCAGCAGCCAAGAGATGGGGGCACCCTACGAGCAGTACTTC.

At least ten counts were recorded for this clonotype. This chain uses TRBV20-1 with TRBJ2-3; D remains ambiguous. This CDR3 has 11 residues. V lost 5 bases and J 2 bases, leaving 5 bases between the germline ends. Per germline, CDR1 DFQATT and CDR2 SNEGSKA (reference sequence). The chain's CDR3 is CSADLTDTQYF. The CDR3 nucleotides are TGCAGTGCTGACCTCACAGATACGCAGTATTTT.

This clonotype was counted at least ten times. The J gene is TRBJ1-2, the V gene TRBV20-1; D is uncertain. Trimming stripped 0 bases from V and 0 bases from J, with 11 bases between. The CDR3 sequence is 15 residues long. CDR1 and CDR2 from the germline V gene are DFQATT and SNEGSKA (reference sequence). Here the CDR3 reads CSARDRTDTNYGYTF. In DNA, the CDR3 is TGCAGTGCTAGAGATCGTACGGATACTAACTATGGCTACACCTTC.

Only a few counts were recorded for this clonotype. This CDR3 is missing its conserved last phenylalanine or tryptophan, likely due to a read error. The gene calls are TRBV4-2 and TRBJ1-2; 8 nucleotides agree with TRBD1. Looked up from germline, CDR1 is LGHNA and CDR2 is YNFKEQ. The CDR3 loop spans 16 amino acids. V shed 0 bases and J 2 bases; nucleotides not matched to a gene: 5. This CDR3 is CASSQERTGINYGYTN. Written as DNA, the CDR3 is TGTGCCAGCAGCCAAGAACGGACAGGGATCAACTATGGCTACACCAAC.

This clonotype was detected ten times or more. This chain links TRBV5-1 with TRBJ2-2; no clear D. The CDR3 runs to 13 residues. V lost 4 bases and J lost 6, with 10 bases in between. Germline lookup yields CDR1 SGHRS and CDR2 YFSETQ. The CDR3, as DNA: TGCGCCAGCAGCCCGCTGGGGTCCGGGGAGCTGTTTTTT. Amino acid sequence: CASSPLGSGELFF.

This clonotype was observed a handful of times. The chain links TRBV27 to TRBJ2-1; TRBD1 might be the D (6 bases). Trimming took off 3 bases at V and 7 bases at J, with 16 bases between the two ends. The V gene's germline CDR1 is MNHEY and CDR2 SMNVEV (reference sequence). The CDR3 sequence is 15 residues long. The chain's CDR3 is CASSLSGGLQNEQFF. The CDR3 DNA reads TGTGCCAGCAGTTTGAGTGGGGGCCTCCAAAATGAGCAGTTCTTC.

In this sample, this clonotype turned up many times. CDR3 DNA sequence: TGCGCCAGCAGCTTGGCGGGCGGGAGGGGATACAATGAGCAGTTCTTC. Its protein is CASSLAGGRGYNEQFF. This chain joins TRBV5-1 and TRBJ2-1, with 9 bases fitting TRBD2. This CDR3 comprises 16 residues. The germline gives CDR1 SGHRS, CDR2 YFSETQ. With 0 bases clipped from V and 4 bases from J, the junction kept 5 bases outside the gene matches.

This clonotype was counted at least ten times. The chain employs TRBV5-1 and TRBJ1-1, with D hard to call. CDR3 size: 15 residues. CDR1 is SGHRS, CDR2 YFSETQ, per germline. The V end lost 0 bases, the J end lost 1 base, and 10 bases lay between the germline ends. The CDR3 DNA sequence: TGCGCCAGCAGCTTGGACGGAGATGGGAACACTGAAGCTTTCTTT. It encodes CASSLDGDGNTEAFF.

V and J are TRBV20-1 and TRBJ2-7, with 12 nucleotides matching TRBD2. The CDR3 totals 15 residues. Germline V gene data show CDR1 as DFQATT and CDR2 as SNEGSKA (reference sequence). V shed 6 bases, J shed 6 bases, and the junction held 12 bases outside the gene matches. This CDR3 is CSANPGLAGQAEQYF. The CDR3 bases are TGCAGTGCGAACCCGGGACTAGCGGGCCAGGCCGAGCAGTACTTC.

By frequency in the sample, this clonotype is medium-sized. The V call is TRBV27, the J call TRBJ2-1; 7 bases map to TRBD1. The CDR3 contains 14 residues. J gave up 6 bases and V 6 bases, and 8 bases lay outside the gene matches. Germline V gene sequence: CDR1 MNHEY, CDR2 SMNVEV (reference sequence). CDR3 region: CASSIGRGLNEQFF. As DNA, the CDR3 is TGTGCCAGCAGCATCGGAAGGGGGCTCAATGAGCAGTTCTTC.

This clonotype was detected ten times or more. The genes are TRBV11-2 and TRBJ2-5, with D maybe TRBD2 (6 bases). This CDR3 has 15 residues. The V end was cut by 3 bases, the J end by 0 bases, with 11 bases between. Germline lookup yields CDR1 SGHAT and CDR2 FQNNGV. CDR3 sequence: CASSLGGVYQETQYF. CDR3 bases: TGTGCCAGCAGCTTGGGGGGAGTGTACCAAGAGACCCAGTACTTC.

This clonotype appeared a few times. The chain carries TRBV20-1 and TRBJ1-1; no clear D. Germline lookup yields CDR1 DFQATT and CDR2 SNEGSKA (reference sequence). V shed 2 bases and J shed 6 bases, with 16 bases lying between them. This CDR3 has 14 residues. The CDR3 spells CSARSARDGSEAFF. The CDR3 bases are TGCAGTGCTAGATCTGCCAGAGACGGCTCTGAAGCTTTCTTT.